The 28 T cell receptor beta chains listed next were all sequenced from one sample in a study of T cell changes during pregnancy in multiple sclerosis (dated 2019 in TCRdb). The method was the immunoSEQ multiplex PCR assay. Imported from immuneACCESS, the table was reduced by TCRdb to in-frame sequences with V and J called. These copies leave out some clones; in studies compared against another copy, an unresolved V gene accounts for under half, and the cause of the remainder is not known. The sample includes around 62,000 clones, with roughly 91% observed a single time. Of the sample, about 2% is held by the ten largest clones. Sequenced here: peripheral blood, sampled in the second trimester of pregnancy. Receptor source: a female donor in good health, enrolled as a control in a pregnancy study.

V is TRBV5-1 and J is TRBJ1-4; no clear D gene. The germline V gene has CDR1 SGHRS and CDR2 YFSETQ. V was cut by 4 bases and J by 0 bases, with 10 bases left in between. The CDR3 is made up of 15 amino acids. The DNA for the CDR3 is TGCGCCAGCAGCATCGACGGAGCAACTAATGAAAAACTGTTTTTT. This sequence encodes CASSIDGATNEKLFF.

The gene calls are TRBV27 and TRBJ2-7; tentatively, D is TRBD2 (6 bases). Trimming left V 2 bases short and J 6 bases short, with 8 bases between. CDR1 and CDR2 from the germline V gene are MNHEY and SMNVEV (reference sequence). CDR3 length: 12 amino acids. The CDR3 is CASSLIGGEQYF. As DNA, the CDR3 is TGTGCCAGCAGTTTAATCGGGGGCGAGCAGTACTTC.

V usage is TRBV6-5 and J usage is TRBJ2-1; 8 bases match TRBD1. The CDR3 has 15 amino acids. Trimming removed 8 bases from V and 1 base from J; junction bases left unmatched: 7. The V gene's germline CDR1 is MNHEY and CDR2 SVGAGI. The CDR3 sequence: CASGAQGASYNEQFF. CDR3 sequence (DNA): TGTGCCAGCGGGGCCCAGGGGGCATCCTACAATGAGCAGTTCTTC.

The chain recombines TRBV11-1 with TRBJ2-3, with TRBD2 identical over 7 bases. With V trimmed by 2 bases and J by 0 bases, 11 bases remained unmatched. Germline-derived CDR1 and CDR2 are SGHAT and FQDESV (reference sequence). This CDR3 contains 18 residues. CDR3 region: CASSLLAGVLRSTDTQYF. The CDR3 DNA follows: TGTGCCAGCAGCTTATTGGCGGGAGTCCTCCGTAGCACAGATACGCAGTATTTT.

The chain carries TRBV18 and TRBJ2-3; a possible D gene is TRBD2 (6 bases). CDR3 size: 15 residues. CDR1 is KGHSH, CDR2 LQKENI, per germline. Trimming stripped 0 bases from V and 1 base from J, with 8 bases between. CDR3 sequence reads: CASSPPTGGTDTQYF. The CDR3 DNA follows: TGTGCCAGCTCACCACCGACGGGGGGCACAGATACGCAGTATTTT.

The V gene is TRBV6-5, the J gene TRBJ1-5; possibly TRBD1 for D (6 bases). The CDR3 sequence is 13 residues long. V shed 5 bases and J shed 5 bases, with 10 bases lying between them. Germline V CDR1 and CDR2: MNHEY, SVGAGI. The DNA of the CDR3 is TGTGCCAGCAGTGAGACAGGCGATCAGCCCCAGCATTTT. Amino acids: CASSETGDQPQHF.

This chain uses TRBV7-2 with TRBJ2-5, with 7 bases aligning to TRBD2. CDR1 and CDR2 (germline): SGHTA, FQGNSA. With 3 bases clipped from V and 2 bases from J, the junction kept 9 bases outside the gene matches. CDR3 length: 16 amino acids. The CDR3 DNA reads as TGTGCCAGCAGCTTTAAAGGAGCGGGGCTACAAGAGACCCAGTACTTC. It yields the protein CASSFKGAGLQETQYF.

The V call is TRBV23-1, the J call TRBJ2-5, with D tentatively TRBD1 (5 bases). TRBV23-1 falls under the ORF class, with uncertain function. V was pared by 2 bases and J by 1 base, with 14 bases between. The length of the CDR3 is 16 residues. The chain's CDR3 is CASSQPEGHIQETQYF. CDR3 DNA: TGCGCCAGCAGTCAACCGGAAGGACATATCCAAGAGACCCAGTACTTC.

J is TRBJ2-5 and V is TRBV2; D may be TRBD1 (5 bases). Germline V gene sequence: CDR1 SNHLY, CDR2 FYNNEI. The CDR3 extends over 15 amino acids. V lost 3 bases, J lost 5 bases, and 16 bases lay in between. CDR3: CASSDRLGPGETQYF. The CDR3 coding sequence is TGTGCCAGCAGTGATAGACTGGGGCCGGGTGAGACCCAGTACTTC.

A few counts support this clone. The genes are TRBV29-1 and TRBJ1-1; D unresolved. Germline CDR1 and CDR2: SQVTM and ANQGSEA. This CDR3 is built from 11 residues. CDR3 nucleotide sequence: TGCACCGTAGATAGAACTTCTGAAGCTTTCTTT. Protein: CTVDRTSEAFF.

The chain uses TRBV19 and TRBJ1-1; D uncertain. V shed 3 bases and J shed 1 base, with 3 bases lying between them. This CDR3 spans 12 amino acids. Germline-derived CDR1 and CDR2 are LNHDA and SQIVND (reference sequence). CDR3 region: CASSIGNTEAFF. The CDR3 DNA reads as TGTGCCAGTAGTATCGGGAACACTGAAGCTTTCTTT.

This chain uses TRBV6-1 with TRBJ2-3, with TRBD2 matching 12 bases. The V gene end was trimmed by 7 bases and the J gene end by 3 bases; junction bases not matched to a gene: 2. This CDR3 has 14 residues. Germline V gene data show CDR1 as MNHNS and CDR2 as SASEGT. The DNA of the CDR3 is TGTGCCAGCACTCTAGCGGGGGGGACAGATACGCAGTATTTT. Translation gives CASTLAGGTDTQYF.

CDR3 coding DNA: TGTGCCAGCAGCTTGGAGGCAGGTGGAAACACCATATATTTT. Amino acid sequence: CASSLEAGGNTIYF. This chain links TRBV5-4 with TRBJ1-3; no firm D call. Germline V gene data show CDR1 as SGHNT and CDR2 as YYREEE (reference sequence). Between the trimmed V and J ends, which lost 0 bases and 3 bases, there was a span of 7 bases. The length of the CDR3 is 14 residues.

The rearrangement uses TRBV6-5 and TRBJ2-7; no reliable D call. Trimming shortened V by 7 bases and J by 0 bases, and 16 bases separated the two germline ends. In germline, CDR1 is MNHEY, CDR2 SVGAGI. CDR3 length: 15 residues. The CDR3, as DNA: TGTGCCAGCATGTTTCAGGCCTACAGCTCCTACGAGCAGTACTTC. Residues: CASMFQAYSSYEQYF.

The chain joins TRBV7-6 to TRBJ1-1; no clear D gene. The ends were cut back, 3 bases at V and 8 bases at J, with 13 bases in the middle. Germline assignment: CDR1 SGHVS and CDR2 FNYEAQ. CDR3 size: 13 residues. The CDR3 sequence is CASSLGRVQEAFF. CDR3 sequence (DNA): TGTGCCAGCAGCTTGGGGAGGGTTCAAGAAGCTTTCTTT.

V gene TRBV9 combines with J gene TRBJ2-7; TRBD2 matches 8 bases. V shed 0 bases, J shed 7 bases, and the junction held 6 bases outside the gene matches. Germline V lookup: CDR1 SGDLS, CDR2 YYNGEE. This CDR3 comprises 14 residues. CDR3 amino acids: CASSVDEREFEQYF. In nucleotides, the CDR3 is TGTGCCAGCAGCGTAGATGAGCGGGAGTTTGAGCAGTACTTC.

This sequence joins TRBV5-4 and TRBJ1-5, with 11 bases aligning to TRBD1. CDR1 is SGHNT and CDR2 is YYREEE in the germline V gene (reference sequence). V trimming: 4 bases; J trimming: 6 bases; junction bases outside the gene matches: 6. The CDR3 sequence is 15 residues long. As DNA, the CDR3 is TGTGCCAGCAGCCAGGACAGGGGGCGCATTCAGCCCCAGCATTTT. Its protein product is CASSQDRGRIQPQHF. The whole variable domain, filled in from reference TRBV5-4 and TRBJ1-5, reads ETGVTQSPTHLIKTRGQQVTLRCSSQSGHNTVSWYQQALGQGPQFIFQYYREEENGRGNFPPRFSGLQFPNYSSELNVNALELDDSALYLCASSQDRGRIQPQHFGDGTRLSIL.

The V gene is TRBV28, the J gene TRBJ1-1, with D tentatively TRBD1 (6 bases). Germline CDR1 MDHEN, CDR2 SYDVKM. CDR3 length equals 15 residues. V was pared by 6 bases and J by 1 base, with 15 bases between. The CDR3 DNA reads TGTGCCAGCAGCCCAGGGGAATTGACGAACACTGAAGCTTTCTTT. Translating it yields CASSPGELTNTEAFF. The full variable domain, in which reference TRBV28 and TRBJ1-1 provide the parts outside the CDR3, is DVKVTQSSRYLVKRTGEKVFLECVQDMDHENMFWYRQDPGLGLRLIYFSYDVKMKEKGDIPEGYSVSREKKERFSLILESASTNQTSMYLCASSPGELTNTEAFFGQGTRLTVV.

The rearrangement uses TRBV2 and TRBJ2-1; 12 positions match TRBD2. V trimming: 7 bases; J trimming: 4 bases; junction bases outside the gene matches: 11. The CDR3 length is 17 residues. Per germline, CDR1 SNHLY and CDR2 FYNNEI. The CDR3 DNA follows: TGTGCCAGCATCAGGACTAGCGGGGTCGGTCAGTACAATGAGCAGTTCTTC. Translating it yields CASIRTSGVGQYNEQFF.

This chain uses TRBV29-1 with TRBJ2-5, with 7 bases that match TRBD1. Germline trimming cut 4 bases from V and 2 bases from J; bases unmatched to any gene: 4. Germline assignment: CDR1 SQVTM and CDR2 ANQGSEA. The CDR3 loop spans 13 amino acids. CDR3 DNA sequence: TGCAGCGTTGGACAGGGTAATCAAGAGACCCAGTACTTC. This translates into CSVGQGNQETQYF.

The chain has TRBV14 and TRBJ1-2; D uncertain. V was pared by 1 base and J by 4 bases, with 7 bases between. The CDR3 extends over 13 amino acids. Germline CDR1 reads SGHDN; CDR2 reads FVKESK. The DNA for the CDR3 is TGTGCCAGCAGCCAAGTACTACTCTATGGCTACACCTTC. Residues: CASSQVLLYGYTF.

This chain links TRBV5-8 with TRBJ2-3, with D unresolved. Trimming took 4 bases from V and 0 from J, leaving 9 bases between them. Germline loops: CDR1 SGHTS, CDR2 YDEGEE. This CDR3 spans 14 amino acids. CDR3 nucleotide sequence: TGTGCCAGCAGCCTTTGGGCTAGCACAGATACGCAGTATTTT. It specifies CASSLWASTDTQYF. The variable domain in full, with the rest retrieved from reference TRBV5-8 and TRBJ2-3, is EAGVTQSPTHLIKTRGQQATLRCSPISGHTSVYWYQQALGLGLQFLLWYDEGEERNRGNFPPRFSGRQFPNYSSELNVNALELEDSALYLCASSLWASTDTQYFGPGTRLTVL.

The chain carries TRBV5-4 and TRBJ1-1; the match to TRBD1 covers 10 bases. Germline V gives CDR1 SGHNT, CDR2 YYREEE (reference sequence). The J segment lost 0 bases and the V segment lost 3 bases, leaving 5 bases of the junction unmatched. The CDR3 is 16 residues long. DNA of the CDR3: TGTGCCAGCAGCTCGGACAGGGGGGTGCTGAACACTGAAGCTTTCTTT. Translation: CASSSDRGVLNTEAFF.

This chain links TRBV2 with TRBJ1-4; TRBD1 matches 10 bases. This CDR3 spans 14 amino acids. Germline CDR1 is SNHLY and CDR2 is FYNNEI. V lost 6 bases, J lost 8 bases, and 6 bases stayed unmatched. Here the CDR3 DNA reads TGTGCCAGCAGATCCGGGACAGGGGAGGAAAAACTGTTTTTT. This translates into CASRSGTGEEKLFF.

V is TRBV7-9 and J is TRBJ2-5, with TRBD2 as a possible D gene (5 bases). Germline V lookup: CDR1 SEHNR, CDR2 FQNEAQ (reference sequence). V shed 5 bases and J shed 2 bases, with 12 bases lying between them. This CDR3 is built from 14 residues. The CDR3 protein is CASSNPLGQETQYF. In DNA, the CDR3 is TGTGCCAGCAGCAACCCACTAGGGCAAGAGACCCAGTACTTC.

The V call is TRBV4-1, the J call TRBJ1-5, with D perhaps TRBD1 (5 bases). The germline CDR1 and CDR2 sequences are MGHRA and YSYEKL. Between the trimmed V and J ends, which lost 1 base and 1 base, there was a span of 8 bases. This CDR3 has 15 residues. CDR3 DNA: TGCGCCAGCAGCCAAGGTTGGGGCAGCAATCAGCCCCAGCATTTT. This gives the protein CASSQGWGSNQPQHF.

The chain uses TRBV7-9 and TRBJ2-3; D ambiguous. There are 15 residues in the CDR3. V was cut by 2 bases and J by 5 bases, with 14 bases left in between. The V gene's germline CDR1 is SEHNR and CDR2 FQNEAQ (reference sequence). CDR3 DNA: TGTGCCAGCAGCTTAAATTCTTTGACTTTAGATACGCAGTATTTT. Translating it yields CASSLNSLTLDTQYF. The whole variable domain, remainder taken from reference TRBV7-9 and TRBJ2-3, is DTGVSQNPRHKITKRGQNVTFRCDPISEHNRLYWYRQTLGQGPEFLTYFQNEAQLEKSRLLSDRFSAERPKGSFSTLEIQRTEQGDSAMYLCASSLNSLTLDTQYFGPGTRLTVL.

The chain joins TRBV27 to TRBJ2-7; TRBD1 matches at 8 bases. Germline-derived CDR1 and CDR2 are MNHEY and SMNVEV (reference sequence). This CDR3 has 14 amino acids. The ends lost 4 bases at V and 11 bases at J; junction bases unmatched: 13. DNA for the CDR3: TGTGCCAGCAGTTCTCGGACAGGGACCGTGGGGGAGTACTTC. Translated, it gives CASSSRTGTVGEYF.